This entry describes one T cell receptor beta chain. Its target is not known. The data derive from a study of CD8+CD57+ T cells in acquired aplastic anemia. As for the study in general: The DNA of sorted CD4+ and CD8+ cells averaged around 3 ug. Study results and limitations: Between patients and controls, CD8+ Simpson's diversity did not vary significantly. Found in both controls and patients were around 31 CD8+ CDR3 sequences.

TCR beta VDJ and CDR3 profiles were obtained from a genomic DNA template. TCRdb processed the reads anew with MiXCR; each CDR3 protein has one entry. The data show approximately 270,000 distinct CDR3 sequences, 50% to 70% seen once. CDR1 and CDR2 from the germline V gene are SGHAT and FQNNGV. After removal of 6 bases from V and 8 bases from J, the junction contained 15 bases not matched to a gene. The CDR3 runs 15 residues. Source material: sorted CD4+, CD8+, or CD8+CD57+ T cells (not recorded which) from PBMCs. This chain links TRBV11-2 with TRBJ1-1; 7 positions agree with TRBD1. The TCR was taken from a human donor with severe aplastic anemia or a healthy control (not recorded which). CDR3 sequence (DNA): TGTGCCAGCAGTGAAGTAATCCCAGGGGGTGGAGAAGCTTTCTTT. Translating it yields CASSEVIPGGGEAFF. Drawing the rest from reference TRBV11-2 and TRBJ1-1, the complete variable domain is EAGVAQSPRYKIIEKRQSVAFWCNPISGHATLYWYQQILGQGPKLLIQFQNNGVVDDSQLPKDRFSAERLKGVDSTLKIQPAKLEDSAVYLCASSEVIPGGGEAFFGQGTRLTVV.